This TCR beta chain was sequenced in a study of cytomegalovirus exposure and HLA in healthy donors. Primers included in the PCR were 60 Vbeta and 13 Jbeta primers. Sequenced by immunoSEQ multiplex PCR; TCRdb stores in-frame clones only, minus some. The repertoire holds 170,000 or so clones, with 70% to 85% as singletons. Healthy people donating bone marrow made up the donors. The germline gives CDR1 SGHRS, CDR2 YFSETQ. This CDR3 is 15 amino acids long. V dropped 4 bases and J dropped 2 bases, with 15 bases sitting between them. This clone was seen a handful of times. Material: PBMCs. The receptor comes from a woman in her twenties or thirties in good health and CMV-seronegative. V gene TRBV5-1 combines with J gene TRBJ2-5; TRBD1 might be the D (6 bases). CDR3 loop: CASSPLTGSQETQYF. In nucleotides, the CDR3 is TGCGCCAGCAGCCCATTAACAGGGTCTCAAGAGACCCAGTACTTC.